The 18 T cell receptor beta chains in this list originate from one sample, sequenced in a study of response to subunit inactivated influenza vaccine. One entry per CDR3 protein results from TCRdb running MiXCR on the RT-PCR reads. The repertoire includes about 500,000 distinct CDR3 sequences, 10% to 15% of them detected once, and about 12% sits in the top ten. This specimen was PBMCs from blood, taken about 40 days after vaccination. The source of these receptors is a man aged 45-65 years who received an inactivated influenza vaccine.

This clonotype came up a few times. The chain carries TRBV12-3 or TRBV12-4 and TRBJ1-2; the D is unclear. Trimming removed 3 bases at V and 2 bases at J, with 16 bases between. This CDR3 contains 16 residues. CDR3: CASSFRLEDGNYGYTF. In nucleotides, the CDR3 is TGTGCCAGCAGTTTCCGACTCGAGGACGGCAACTATGGCTACACCTTC.

In this sample, this clonotype turned up a few times. This chain joins TRBV7-9 and TRBJ2-1; D may be TRBD1 or TRBD2 (5 bases each). CDR3 length: 17 amino acids. CDR1 and CDR2 (germline): SEHNR, FQNEAQ (reference sequence). V lost 1 base, J lost 3 bases, and 16 bases lay in between. Written as DNA, the CDR3 is TGTGCCAGCAGCTTAGTCCATGGGGGAGCTAGCTACAATGAGCAGTTCTTC. Amino acids: CASSLVHGGASYNEQFF.

This clonotype has only a few counts. This chain uses TRBV10-3 with TRBJ2-5; 14 bases fit TRBD2. CDR3 length: 17 amino acids. V shed 3 bases, J shed 5 bases, and the junction held 8 bases outside the gene matches. Germline values: CDR1 ENHRY, CDR2 SYGVKD. Here the CDR3 DNA reads TGTGCCATCAGTGATGTCCTGAGACTAGCGGGGGGGGAGACCCAGTACTTC. It is translated as CAISDVLRLAGGETQYF.

The CDR3 sequence is CASSLTSGRANTGELFF. The CDR3 DNA sequence: TGTGCCAGCAGTTTGACTAGCGGGAGGGCGAACACCGGGGAGCTGTTTTTT. The chain has TRBV28 and TRBJ2-2; 14 bases align to TRBD2. V was clipped by 3 bases and J by 0 bases; unmatched bases: 0. Germline loops: CDR1 MDHEN, CDR2 SYDVKM. The CDR3 extends over 17 amino acids.

The rearrangement uses TRBV7-2 and TRBJ1-6; D not certain. This CDR3 contains 16 residues. V lost 1 base and J 5 bases, leaving 12 bases between the germline ends. Germline V lookup: CDR1 SGHTA, CDR2 FQGNSA. Written as DNA, the CDR3 is TGTGCCAGCAGCTTAGAAGCGAGAGTCAATAATTCACCCCTCCACTTT. It encodes CASSLEARVNNSPLHF.

This clonotype was observed a few times. The CDR3 DNA sequence: TGTGCCAGCAGCCCGCATACAGGGGGCGATGAGCAGTTCTTC. Amino acid sequence: CASSPHTGGDEQFF. The chain is built from TRBV9 and TRBJ2-1; 9 bases line up with TRBD1. Germline assignment: CDR1 SGDLS and CDR2 YYNGEE. Trimming at V came to 4 bases and at J to 8 bases, leaving 7 bases not matched to a gene. CDR3 size: 14 residues. The full variable domain, with the rest looked up from reference TRBV9 and TRBJ2-1, is DSGVTQTPKHLITATGQRVTLRCSPRSGDLSVYWYQQSLDQGLQFLIQYYNGEERAKGNILERFSAQQFPDLHSELNLSSLELGDSALYFCASSPHTGGDEQFFGPGTRLTVL.

The chain combines TRBV5-6 with TRBJ2-3; D ambiguous. CDR3 length equals 15 residues. CDR1 SGHDT and CDR2 YYEEEE come from the germline V gene. The V end lost 2 bases, the J end lost 0 bases, and 10 bases lay between the germline ends. The DNA of the CDR3 is TGTGCCAGCAGCTTATCCCCCCTCAGCACAGATACGCAGTATTTT. Translation gives CASSLSPLSTDTQYF.

The genes are TRBV5-5 and TRBJ2-2; possible D gene TRBD2, 6 bases. The ends were cut back, 2 bases at V and 5 bases at J, with 16 bases in the middle. Germline CDR1 reads SGHKS; CDR2 reads YYEKEE (reference sequence). The CDR3 length is 16 residues. CDR3 residues: CASSFFSGSGTGELFF. For the CDR3, the DNA is TGTGCCAGCAGCTTCTTCTCCGGGAGTGGGACCGGGGAGCTGTTTTTT.

In this sample, this clonotype turned up many times. This chain joins TRBV7-2 and TRBJ2-1; TRBD1 is a possible D gene (6 bases). Germline CDR1 SGHTA, CDR2 FQGNSA. The CDR3 has 15 amino acids. The V end was cut by 6 bases, the J end by 3 bases, with 15 bases between. The CDR3 is CASSYRDTYYNEQFF. CDR3 nucleotide sequence: TGTGCCAGCAGTTATCGGGACACATACTACAATGAGCAGTTCTTC.

V and J are TRBV5-6 and TRBJ1-2, with D possibly being TRBD1 (6 bases). The V end was cut by 3 bases, the J end by 7 bases, with 25 bases between. This CDR3 region has 17 residues. CDR1 is SGHDT, CDR2 YYEEEE, per germline. In DNA, the CDR3 is TGTGCCAGCAGCTACGGGGGGGCCAGTTCAGGAGGCGGTGGCTACACCTTC. Amino acids: CASSYGGASSGGGGYTF.

The J gene is TRBJ2-2, the V gene TRBV12-3 or TRBV12-4; TRBD2 matches at 12 bases. With V trimmed by 3 bases and J by 5 bases, 4 bases remained unmatched. The CDR3 spans 16 residues. CDR3 nucleotide sequence: TGTGCCAGCAGTTTGCTAGCGGGGGGGCATACCGGGGAGCTGTTTTTT. Translated, it gives CASSLLAGGHTGELFF.

This clonotype was found many times. This rearrangement joins TRBV29-1 to TRBJ1-2; D remains unclear. V was shortened by 6 bases and J by 0 bases, with 14 bases between the two germline ends. This CDR3 spans 14 amino acids. Germline-derived CDR1 and CDR2 are SQVTM and ANQGSEA. CDR3 DNA sequence: TGCAGCGTGCCTCAGACCGACTCTAACTATGGCTACACCTTC. Translating gives CSVPQTDSNYGYTF.

The gene calls are TRBV7-8 and TRBJ2-1; D remains ambiguous. Deletions cut 4 bases from V and 5 bases from J, with 12 bases between. From germline, CDR1 is SGHVS and CDR2 FQNEAQ. The CDR3 is 14 amino acids. The CDR3 reads CASSSYTRDNEQFF. The CDR3 DNA is TGTGCCAGCAGCTCCTATACGCGCGACAATGAGCAGTTCTTC. The full variable domain, its missing parts supplied by reference TRBV7-8 and TRBJ2-1, is GAGVSQSPRYKVAKRGQDVALRCDPISGHVSLFWYQQALGQGPEFLTYFQNEAQLDKSGLPSDRFFAERPEGSVSTLKIQRTQQEDSAVYLCASSSYTRDNEQFFGPGTRLTVL.

In its sample, this clonotype was seen a few times. The chain carries TRBV20-1 and TRBJ2-1, with TRBD2 matching 12 bases. The ends lost 5 bases at V and 6 bases at J; junction bases unmatched: 8. Per the germline V gene, CDR1 is DFQATT and CDR2 is SNEGSKA (reference sequence). The CDR3 contains 15 residues. CDR3 residues: CSAGESGLAGNEQFF. The CDR3 DNA follows: TGCAGTGCTGGTGAGTCGGGACTAGCGGGCAATGAGCAGTTCTTC.

This clonotype has a handful of counts. The CDR3 does not close with the conserved phenylalanine or tryptophan, likely indicating a read error. It is unclear where the CDR3 begins or ends on the DNA, so no DNA is shown, and the CDR3 is as TCRdb lists it. The V call is TRBV6-1, the J call TRBJ2-1; the table assigns TRBD1, which was not confirmed against the DNA. In germline, CDR1 is MNHNS, CDR2 SASEGT. With termini counted, the CDR3 has 11 amino acids. The CDR3: CASSNPGRTSL.

The chain combines TRBV4-3 with TRBJ2-3; 8 nucleotides line up with TRBD1. J lost 5 bases, V lost 0 bases, and 10 bases had no gene match. Germline V gene data show CDR1 as LGHNA and CDR2 as YSLEER. The CDR3 sequence is 17 residues long. The CDR3 region has the DNA TGCGCCAGCAGCCAAGATCGTAACAGGGGGTTAGTAGATACGCAGTATTTT. Its protein product is CASSQDRNRGLVDTQYF.

The chain uses TRBV20-1 and TRBJ2-1, with 8 bases aligning to TRBD2. From germline, CDR1 is DFQATT and CDR2 SNEGSKA (reference sequence). V was pared by 2 bases and J by 3 bases, with 6 bases of the junction left unmatched. There are 15 residues in the CDR3. This chain's CDR3 is CSARPGTRIYNEQFF. Written as DNA, the CDR3 is TGCAGTGCTAGACCCGGGACTAGAATCTACAATGAGCAGTTCTTC.

This clonotype appeared a few times. V usage is TRBV6-6 and J usage is TRBJ2-1; possibly TRBD2 for D (5 bases). Trimming left V 5 bases short and J 16 bases short, with 15 bases between. Germline V gene lookup returns CDR1 MNHNY and CDR2 SVGAGI (reference sequence). The CDR3 is 11 residues long. The CDR3 region has the DNA TGTGCCAGCAGTGAGGGCCCTCTTGAATTCTTC. This sequence encodes CASSEGPLEFF.